Given below is one T cell receptor beta chain in context. Libraries were prepared by immunoSEQ multiplex PCR; TCRdb keeps only in-frame clonotypes and omits some of them. The top ten clones hold 3.5% of a sample with 93,000 or so clones, 80% to 90% of them seen once. The data are from a study of blood T cell repertoires in COVID-19. The CDR3 is 16 residues long. CDR1 is MNHEY, CDR2 SMNVEV, per germline (reference sequence). V trimming: 6 bases; J trimming: 6 bases; junction bases outside the gene matches: 12. Source material: peripheral blood. This TCR derives from a human donor in a cohort sampled during active COVID-19. The gene calls are TRBV27 and TRBJ2-7, with TRBD1 matching 12 bases. CDR3 loop: CASSPRVGQGAVEQYF. The CDR3 bases are TGTGCCAGCAGCCCCCGCGTGGGACAGGGGGCGGTCGAGCAGTACTTC.